This passage covers 11 T cell receptor beta chains from one sample sequenced in a study of blood T cell repertoires in COVID-19. Method: immunoSEQ multiplex PCR; TCRdb's copy keeps in-frame clones and lacks some. This sample yields some 200,000 clones, of which roughly 84% are seen a single time; about 12% belongs to the top ten. Sequencing used peripheral blood. Receptors originate from a human donor in a cohort sampled during active COVID-19.

The genes are TRBV18 and TRBJ2-3; D possibly corresponds to TRBD1 (7 bases). The V end was cut by 3 bases, the J end by 2 bases, with 12 bases between. CDR1 KGHSH and CDR2 LQKENI come from the germline V gene. This CDR3 is built from 15 residues. CDR3 sequence: CASSPPRGDTDTQYF. CDR3 nucleotides: TGTGCCAGCTCACCTCCCAGGGGGGACACAGATACGCAGTATTTT.

V gene TRBV28 combines with J gene TRBJ2-1, with 7 bases lining up with TRBD2. Germline CDR1 is MDHEN and CDR2 is SYDVKM. This CDR3 is built from 15 residues. The ends lost 3 bases at V and 8 bases at J; junction bases unmatched: 10. As DNA, the CDR3 is TGTGCCAGCAGTTTGGCTATGCCTCTAGCGGATGAGCAGTTCTTC. Protein: CASSLAMPLADEQFF.

V and J are TRBV5-1 and TRBJ2-7, with TRBD1 as a possible D gene (5 bases). The CDR3 extends over 14 amino acids. Trimming removed 4 bases at V and 3 bases at J, with 14 bases between. The germline V gene encodes CDR1 SGHRS and CDR2 YFSETQ. The CDR3 bases are TGCGCCAGCAGCCCGCGACAGACTTACTACGAGCAGTACTTC. As protein: CASSPRQTYYEQYF.

The J gene is TRBJ1-2, the V gene TRBV5-4, with D tentatively TRBD1 (6 bases). V was trimmed by 1 base and J by 4 bases, leaving 14 bases between them. In germline, CDR1 is SGHNT, CDR2 YYREEE (reference sequence). The CDR3 is made up of 15 amino acids. This chain's CDR3 is CASSLWGGAAYGYTF. As DNA, the CDR3 is TGTGCCAGCAGCTTGTGGGGGGGCGCAGCCTATGGCTACACCTTC.

This CDR3 is CASSLGDSQNQPQHF. The CDR3 coding sequence is TGTGCCAGCAGCTTAGGGGACAGCCAGAATCAGCCCCAGCATTTT. V is TRBV7-9 and J is TRBJ1-5, with 7 bases lining up with TRBD1. Germline V gene sequence: CDR1 SEHNR, CDR2 FQNEAQ (reference sequence). The CDR3 is 15 residues long. Losses at the gene ends were 1 base for V and 4 bases for J; bases not matched to a gene: 4.

V usage is TRBV9 and J usage is TRBJ2-2; TRBD2 might be the D (5 bases). Per germline, CDR1 SGDLS and CDR2 YYNGEE. This CDR3 is 15 amino acids long. Trimming left V 3 bases short and J 6 bases short, with 15 bases between. In DNA form, the CDR3 reads TGTGCCAGCAGCGGGAGTGGGAGAGCCTCCGGGGAGCTGTTTTTT. Its protein product is CASSGSGRASGELFF.

The V call is TRBV11-2, the J call TRBJ2-2; 11 bases align to TRBD2. Germline V gives CDR1 SGHAT, CDR2 FQNNGV. The junction had 13 bases not matched to a gene; V was cut back by 5 bases and J by 5 bases. The CDR3 loop spans 18 amino acids. CDR3 amino acids: CASSGSGRAGRGTGELFF. CDR3 coding DNA: TGTGCCAGCAGCGGTAGCGGGAGGGCCGGTCGGGGGACCGGGGAGCTGTTTTTT.

This rearrangement joins TRBV5-5 to TRBJ1-1; TRBD1 might be the D (6 bases). The CDR3 consists of 15 residues. Germline-derived CDR1 and CDR2 are SGHKS and YYEKEE (reference sequence). Deletions cut 4 bases from V and 3 bases from J, with 16 bases between. The CDR3 coding sequence is TGTGCCAGCAGCCGTCTGGGGGCCGGGGACACTGAAGCTTTCTTT. Its translation: CASSRLGAGDTEAFF.

The genes are TRBV28 and TRBJ1-6; the match to TRBD1 covers 7 bases. Germline assignment: CDR1 MDHEN and CDR2 SYDVKM. Trimming cost V 5 bases and J 10 bases; bases outside gene matches: 11. CDR3 size: 15 residues. This chain's CDR3 is CASSAVKTGKSPLHF. CDR3 DNA: TGTGCCAGCAGTGCAGTTAAGACAGGGAAATCACCCCTCCACTTT.

The J gene is TRBJ2-1, the V gene TRBV3-1 (or the pseudogene TRBV3-2); D is ambiguous. The V gene's germline CDR1 is LGHDT and CDR2 YNNKEL (reference sequence). The V end was cut by 4 bases, the J end by 2 bases, with 12 bases between. The CDR3 spans 15 residues. In DNA, the CDR3 is TGTGCCAGCAGCCCACCGAATGGCCCCTACAATGAGCAGTTCTTC. Protein sequence: CASSPPNGPYNEQFF.

The sample holds one count of this clone. J is TRBJ1-3 and V is TRBV5-1, with TRBD1 identical over 11 bases. Trimming removed 4 bases from V and 0 bases from J; junction bases left unmatched: 3. Germline V gives CDR1 SGHRS, CDR2 YFSETQ. The CDR3 is made up of 16 amino acids. This chain's CDR3 is CASSLGTGGSGNTIYF. CDR3 coding DNA: TGCGCCAGCAGCCTCGGGACAGGGGGCTCTGGAAACACCATATATTTT. Full variable domain (outside the CDR3, taken from reference TRBV5-1 and TRBJ1-3): KAGVTQTPRYLIKTRGQQVTLSCSPISGHRSVSWYQQTPGQGLQFLFEYFSETQRNKGNFPGRFSGRQFSNSRSEMNVSTLELGDSALYLCASSLGTGGSGNTIYFGEGSWLTVV.